What follows is one T cell receptor beta chain and its context. These data are taken from a study of blood T cell repertoires in COVID-19. Study-wide context: Some COVID-19 samples were acute and others convalescent; all came from the United States, Italy and Spain.

Authors' data handling: Estimation of nucleated cell counts relied on the amplification of reference gene primers. Using immunoSEQ multiplex PCR, the repertoire was profiled, and TCRdb retains in-frame clones only, with some absent. The V and J calls and clone size are taken from that table; D and trimming were inferred from the DNA. Among about 350,000 clones listed, around nine tenths were seen once. Patients from Seattle were sampled longitudinally, starting during active infection. The sample comprised peripheral blood. The TCR originated in a woman aged 70-85 years with COVID-19, enrolled during active disease.

Here the CDR3 reads CASSRASGGQSSYEQYF. CDR3 coding DNA: TGTGCCAGCTCACGGGCTAGCGGGGGCCAGAGCTCCTACGAGCAGTACTTC. The gene calls are TRBV18 and TRBJ2-7, with 10 bases fitting TRBD2. The CDR3 contains 17 residues. Germline CDR1 KGHSH, CDR2 LQKENI. V dropped 4 bases and J dropped 0; count of bases not matched to a gene: 9.